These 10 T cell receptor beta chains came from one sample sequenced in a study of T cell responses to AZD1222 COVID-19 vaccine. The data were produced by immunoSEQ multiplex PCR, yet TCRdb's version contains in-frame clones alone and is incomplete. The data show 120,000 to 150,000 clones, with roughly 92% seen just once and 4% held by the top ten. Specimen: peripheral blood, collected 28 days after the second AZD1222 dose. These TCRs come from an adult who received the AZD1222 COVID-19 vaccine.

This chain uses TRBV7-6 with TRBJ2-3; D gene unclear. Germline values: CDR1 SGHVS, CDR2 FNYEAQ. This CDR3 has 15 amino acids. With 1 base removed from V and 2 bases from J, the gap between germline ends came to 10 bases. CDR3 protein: CASSLGTLNTDTQYF. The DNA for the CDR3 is TGTGCCAGCAGCTTAGGGACGTTGAACACAGATACGCAGTATTTT.

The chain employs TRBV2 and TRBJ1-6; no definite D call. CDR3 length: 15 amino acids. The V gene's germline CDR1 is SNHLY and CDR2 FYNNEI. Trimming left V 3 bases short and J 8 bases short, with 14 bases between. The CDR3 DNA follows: TGTGCCAGCAGTGACGAGGGTTTCGGTTATTCACCCCTCCACTTT. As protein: CASSDEGFGYSPLHF.

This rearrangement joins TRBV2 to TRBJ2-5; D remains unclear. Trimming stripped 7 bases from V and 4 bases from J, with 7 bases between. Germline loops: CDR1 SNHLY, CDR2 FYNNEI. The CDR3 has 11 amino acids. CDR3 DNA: TGTGCCAGCACCATAAGAGAGACCCAGTACTTC. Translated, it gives CASTIRETQYF.

This chain's CDR3 is CASSFLGTSTDTQYF. CDR3 nucleotides: TGTGCCAGCAGTTTCTTAGGCACTAGCACAGATACGCAGTATTTT. The V gene is TRBV2, the J gene TRBJ2-3; no clear D. The V and J ends lost 5 bases and 0 bases respectively, with 12 bases between them. This CDR3 has 15 amino acids. The germline V gene encodes CDR1 SNHLY and CDR2 FYNNEI.

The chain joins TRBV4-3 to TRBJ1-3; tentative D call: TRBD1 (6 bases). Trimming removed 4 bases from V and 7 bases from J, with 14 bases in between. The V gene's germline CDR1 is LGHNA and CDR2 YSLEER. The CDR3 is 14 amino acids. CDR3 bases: TGCGCCAGCAGCCTACAGGGATGGGGGAACACCATATATTTT. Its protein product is CASSLQGWGNTIYF.

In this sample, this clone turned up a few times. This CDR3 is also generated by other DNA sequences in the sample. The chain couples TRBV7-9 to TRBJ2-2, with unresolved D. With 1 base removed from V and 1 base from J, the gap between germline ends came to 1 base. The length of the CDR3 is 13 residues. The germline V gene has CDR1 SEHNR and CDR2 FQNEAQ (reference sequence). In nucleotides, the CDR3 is TGTGCCAGCAGCTTAGGGAACACCGGGGAGCTGTTTTTT. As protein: CASSLGNTGELFF.

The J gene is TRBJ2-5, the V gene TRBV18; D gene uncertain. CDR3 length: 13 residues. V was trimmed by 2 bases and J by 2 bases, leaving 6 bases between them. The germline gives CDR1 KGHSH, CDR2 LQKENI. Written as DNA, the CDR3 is TGTGCCAGCTCACCAGTCTTACAAGAGACCCAGTACTTC. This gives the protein CASSPVLQETQYF.

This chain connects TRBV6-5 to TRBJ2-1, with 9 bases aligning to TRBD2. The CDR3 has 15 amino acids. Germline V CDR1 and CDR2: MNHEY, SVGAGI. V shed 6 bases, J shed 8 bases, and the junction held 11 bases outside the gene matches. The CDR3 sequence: CASSPPGGRGDEQFF. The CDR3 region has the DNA TGTGCCAGCAGCCCACCGGGCGGGAGGGGGGATGAGCAGTTCTTC.

CDR3 nucleotides: TGTGCCAGCGCGGGGCAGCTGGATGAAAAACTGTTTTTT. As protein: CASAGQLDEKLFF. The chain carries TRBV19 and TRBJ1-4, with D possibly TRBD1 on 5 matching bases. Trimming removed 9 bases from V and 6 bases from J, with 14 bases in between. Germline CDR1 is LNHDA and CDR2 is SQIVND (reference sequence). The CDR3 loop spans 13 amino acids.

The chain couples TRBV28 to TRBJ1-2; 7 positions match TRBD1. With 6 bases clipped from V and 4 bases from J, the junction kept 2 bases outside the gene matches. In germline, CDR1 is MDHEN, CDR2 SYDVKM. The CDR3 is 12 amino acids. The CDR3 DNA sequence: TGTGCCAGCAGAGCAGGGGGCTATGGCTACACCTTC. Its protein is CASRAGGYGYTF.